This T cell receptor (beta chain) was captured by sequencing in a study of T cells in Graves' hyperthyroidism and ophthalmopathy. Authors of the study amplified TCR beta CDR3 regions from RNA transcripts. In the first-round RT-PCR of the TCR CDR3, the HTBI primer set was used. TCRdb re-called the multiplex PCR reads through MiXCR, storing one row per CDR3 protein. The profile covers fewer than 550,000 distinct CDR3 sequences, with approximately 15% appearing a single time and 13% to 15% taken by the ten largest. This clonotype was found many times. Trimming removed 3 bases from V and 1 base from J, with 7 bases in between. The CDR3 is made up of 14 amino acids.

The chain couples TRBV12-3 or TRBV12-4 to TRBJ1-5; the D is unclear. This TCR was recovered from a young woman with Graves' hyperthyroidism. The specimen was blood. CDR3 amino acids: CASSFSGSNQPQHF. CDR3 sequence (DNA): TGTGCCAGCAGTTTTTCGGGGAGCAATCAGCCCCAGCATTTT.